A single sample is the source of the 26 T cell receptor beta chains below, sequenced in a study of blood T cell repertoires in COVID-19. Clones were sequenced by immunoSEQ multiplex PCR, and TCRdb holds only the in-frame ones, with some missing. Among some 130,000 clones listed, 70% to 85% were seen once. Material: peripheral blood. These receptors all stem from a man aged 55 to 70 who had recovered from COVID-19.

V and J are TRBV6-5 and TRBJ1-5; 7 nucleotides match TRBD1. The CDR3 is made up of 15 amino acids. The junction had 3 bases not matched to a gene; V was cut back by 0 bases and J by 4 bases. Germline values: CDR1 MNHEY, CDR2 SVGAGI. This CDR3 reads CASSYSGQRNQPQHF. The CDR3 bases are TGTGCCAGCAGTTACTCGGGACAGCGGAATCAGCCCCAGCATTTT.

This clone was detected only a few times. The V and J genes are TRBV7-9 and TRBJ2-7; D uncertain. CDR1 is SEHNR, CDR2 FQNEAQ, per germline (reference sequence). The CDR3 sequence is 13 residues long. V was trimmed by 1 base and J by 8 bases, leaving 12 bases between them. The CDR3: CASSLGGNQKQYF. DNA for the CDR3: TGTGCCAGCAGCTTAGGCGGCAATCAAAAGCAGTACTTC.

This chain connects TRBV11-2 to TRBJ1-4; TRBD1 is a possible D gene (6 bases). Germline CDR1 SGHAT, CDR2 FQNNGV. V was trimmed by 8 bases and J by 8 bases, leaving 15 bases between them. The CDR3 length is 13 residues. CDR3 in amino acids: CASGPGTNEKLFF. CDR3 nucleotide sequence: TGTGCCAGCGGACCCGGGACAAACGAAAAACTGTTTTTT.

This chain links TRBV15 with TRBJ1-2; D uncertain. V was clipped by 3 bases and J by 2 bases, with 16 bases between them. The CDR3 sequence is 16 residues long. The germline V gene has CDR1 LNHNV and CDR2 YYDKDF (reference sequence). This chain's CDR3 is CATSRLRTDPNYGYTF. CDR3 nucleotide sequence: TGTGCCACCAGCAGGCTACGTACAGACCCCAACTATGGCTACACCTTC.

This clone was recorded only once. The chain is built from TRBV7-2 and TRBJ2-5; TRBD2 matches at 8 bases. Trimming removed 2 bases from V and 4 bases from J; junction bases left unmatched: 12. The CDR3 contains 17 residues. Germline loops: CDR1 SGHTA, CDR2 FQGNSA. The CDR3 region is CASSLRGGGNRRETQYF. The CDR3 nucleotides read TGTGCCAGCAGCTTACGGGGGGGAGGAAATCGGCGAGAGACCCAGTACTTC.

This chain connects TRBV11-3 to TRBJ2-2, with 9 bases aligning to TRBD1. Trimming removed 4 bases from V and 5 bases from J; junction bases left unmatched: 8. CDR3 size: 16 residues. Germline V gene data show CDR1 as SGHNT and CDR2 as YENEEA. DNA for the CDR3: TGTGCCAGCAGCTCTAGGGGACAGGGTACGACCGGGGAGCTGTTTTTT. Translation: CASSSRGQGTTGELFF.

This chain connects TRBV28 to TRBJ1-5; possible D gene TRBD1, 5 bases. This CDR3 spans 13 amino acids. CDR1 is MDHEN, CDR2 SYDVKM, per germline. Trimming left V 8 bases short and J 4 bases short, with 12 bases between. CDR3 residues: CASRQLINQPQHF. The CDR3 DNA reads TGTGCCAGCCGACAGCTAATAAATCAGCCCCAGCATTTT.

The rearrangement links TRBV5-6 to TRBJ2-4; D might be TRBD1 (6 bases). Germline loops: CDR1 SGHDT, CDR2 YYEEEE. The CDR3 has 14 residues. The V end lost 4 bases, the J end lost 2 bases, and 10 bases lay between the germline ends. CDR3 in DNA: TGTGCCAGCAGCCCTACAGGGTCCAAAAACATTCAGTACTTC. It codes for CASSPTGSKNIQYF.

This rearrangement joins TRBV4-3 to TRBJ2-3, with TRBD1 matching 8 bases. Germline CDR1 is LGHNA and CDR2 is YSLEER. This CDR3 is 17 amino acids long. Trimming took 3 bases from V and 3 from J; bases not matched to a gene: 11. The CDR3 region has the DNA TGCGCCAGCAGCCAGGCCGGGACAGGACGAGGAACAGATACGCAGTATTTT. Translated: CASSQAGTGRGTDTQYF.

This clone has a single count. The V and J genes are TRBV27 and TRBJ2-3; 7 positions agree with TRBD1. Germline V gene sequence: CDR1 MNHEY, CDR2 SMNVEV (reference sequence). The J segment lost 0 bases and the V segment lost 6 bases, leaving 12 bases of the junction unmatched. CDR3 length: 17 amino acids. As DNA, the CDR3 is TGTGCCAGCAGCCTGACAGGGCCTGCTTCTAGCACAGATACGCAGTATTTT. It codes for CASSLTGPASSTDTQYF.

The chain uses TRBV7-8 and TRBJ1-5, with TRBD1 matching over 10 bases. The CDR3 runs 16 residues. V shed 4 bases and J 4 bases; nucleotides not matched to a gene: 7. The V gene's germline CDR1 is SGHVS and CDR2 FQNEAQ. CDR3 sequence: CASSSQGQGTNQPQHF. CDR3 coding DNA: TGTGCCAGCAGCTCCCAGGGACAGGGGACTAATCAGCCCCAGCATTTT.

This clone has only one observation. The rearrangement joins TRBV4-3 to TRBJ1-4, with D possibly matching TRBD1 (5 bases). The CDR3 consists of 16 residues. Germline V gives CDR1 LGHNA, CDR2 YSLEER. The V gene lost 4 bases and the J gene lost 8 bases, with 20 bases spanning the gap. The DNA for the CDR3 is TGCGCCAGCAGCCGAGAGGGCCCAGGGCTGGACGAAAAACTGTTTTTT. It codes for CASSREGPGLDEKLFF.

This rearrangement joins TRBV11-2 to TRBJ2-5, with 10 bases matching TRBD2. V dropped 4 bases and J dropped 2; count of bases not matched to a gene: 7. This CDR3 contains 16 residues. Germline CDR1 is SGHAT and CDR2 is FQNNGV. The CDR3 reads CASSSGLADQQETQYF. The CDR3 DNA reads TGTGCCAGCAGCTCCGGACTAGCGGACCAACAAGAGACCCAGTACTTC. Supplemented by reference TRBV11-2 and TRBJ2-5, the full variable domain reads EAGVAQSPRYKIIEKRQSVAFWCNPISGHATLYWYQQILGQGPKLLIQFQNNGVVDDSQLPKDRFSAERLKGVDSTLKIQPAKLEDSAVYLCASSSGLADQQETQYFGPGTRLLVL.

The rearrangement links TRBV28 to TRBJ2-5; D remains unclear. The CDR3 runs to 12 residues. Per the germline V gene, CDR1 is MDHEN and CDR2 is SYDVKM. V lost 5 bases and J 4 bases, leaving 8 bases between the germline ends. For the CDR3, the DNA is TGTGCCAGCAGTCCAAAGAGAGAGACCCAGTACTTC. Encoded protein: CASSPKRETQYF.

The gene calls are TRBV5-6 and TRBJ2-1; 7 nucleotides agree with TRBD2. Germline V gene sequence: CDR1 SGHDT, CDR2 YYEEEE. This CDR3 has 15 residues. The trim removed 0 bases at V and 5 bases at J, leaving 5 bases unmatched. The CDR3 DNA sequence: TGTGCCAGCAGCTTGGAGGGGACTAACAACAATGAGCAGTTCTTC. The encoded protein is CASSLEGTNNNEQFF.

The J gene is TRBJ1-2, the V gene TRBV7-2, with a weak D call TRBD1 (6 bases). Trimming took 6 bases from V and 5 from J, leaving 19 bases between them. Germline CDR1 reads SGHTA; CDR2 reads FQGNSA. This CDR3 is 15 amino acids long. The CDR3 loop is CASRYTGQPGYGYTF. CDR3 sequence (DNA): TGTGCCAGCAGGTATACGGGACAACCGGGGTATGGCTACACCTTC.

J is TRBJ1-2 and V is TRBV9, with a possible D match to TRBD1 (6 bases). Germline CDR1 SGDLS, CDR2 YYNGEE. This CDR3 has 13 amino acids. V was cut by 4 bases and J by 4 bases, with 11 bases left in between. In DNA form, the CDR3 reads TGTGCCAGCAGCCCCCGGGACACCTATGGCTACACCTTC. Translation gives CASSPRDTYGYTF.

The CDR3 DNA reads TGTGCCACCAGCAGAGGACTAGCGGGAGGAACGGGGAATGAGCAGTTCTTC. Protein: CATSRGLAGGTGNEQFF. V and J are TRBV15 and TRBJ2-1; 13 bases match TRBD2. This CDR3 is built from 17 residues. J gave up 7 bases and V 1 base, and 7 bases lay outside the gene matches. Germline CDR1 is LNHNV and CDR2 is YYDKDF (reference sequence).

In its sample, this clone is medium-sized. This chain connects TRBV11-1 to TRBJ2-2; tentatively, D is TRBD2 (5 bases). Germline CDR1 and CDR2: SGHAT and FQDESV (reference sequence). Trimming left V 1 base short and J 12 bases short, with 18 bases between. CDR3 size: 15 residues. This chain's CDR3 is CASSLGLSPAGQLFF. For the CDR3, the DNA is TGTGCCAGCAGCTTAGGGCTCAGCCCCGCGGGCCAGCTGTTTTTT. The full variable domain, completed using reference TRBV11-1 and TRBJ2-2, is EAEVAQSPRYKITEKSQAVAFWCDPISGHATLYWYRQILGQGPELLVQFQDESVVDDSQLPKDRFSAERLKGVDSTLKIQPAELGDSAMYLCASSLGLSPAGQLFFGEGSRLTVL.

This clone was found once. The chain is built from TRBV7-9 and TRBJ2-5; D not certain. CDR1 and CDR2 from the germline V gene are SEHNR and FQNEAQ (reference sequence). V lost 4 bases, J lost 4 bases, and 16 bases lay in between. The CDR3 is 15 residues long. The CDR3, as DNA: TGTGCCAGCAGCTCGGTCTCCCTTGAAGCAGAGACCCAGTACTTC. Its protein product is CASSSVSLEAETQYF.

This clone was picked up a small number of times. The chain joins TRBV5-4 to TRBJ2-3; TRBD2 aligns across 7 bases. CDR3 length: 17 amino acids. Germline V gene data show CDR1 as SGHNT and CDR2 as YYREEE (reference sequence). J gave up 2 bases and V 0 bases, and 9 bases lay outside the gene matches. The CDR3 DNA reads TGTGCCAGCAGCTTGGAGACTAGCACAGCGTACACAGATACGCAGTATTTT. Its protein product is CASSLETSTAYTDTQYF.

The V call is TRBV7-2, the J call TRBJ2-5, with TRBD2 matching 9 bases. CDR3 size: 15 residues. Unmatched junction bases numbered 3, after V lost 2 bases and J lost 2 bases. The germline CDR1 and CDR2 sequences are SGHTA and FQGNSA. The CDR3 is CASSLSAGGQETQYF. CDR3 DNA sequence: TGTGCCAGCAGCTTATCCGCGGGAGGGCAAGAGACCCAGTACTTC.

The J gene is TRBJ1-5, the V gene TRBV6-1; D gene ambiguous. There are 14 residues in the CDR3. Germline loops: CDR1 MNHNS, CDR2 SASEGT. V was clipped by 2 bases and J by 0 bases, with 5 bases between them. For the CDR3, the DNA is TGTGCCAGCAGTGAACTATATAGCAATCAGCCCCAGCATTTT. Encoded protein: CASSELYSNQPQHF.

J is TRBJ1-2 and V is TRBV4-3, with a weak D call TRBD1 (6 bases). Germline V gene lookup returns CDR1 LGHNA and CDR2 YSLEER. V shed 0 bases and J shed 2 bases, with 10 bases lying between them. The CDR3 is 15 amino acids. The CDR3 DNA reads TGCGCCAGCAGCCAAGACACAGGGAACAACTATGGCTACACCTTC. It codes for CASSQDTGNNYGYTF.

CDR3 amino acids: CAIRPGQGGYEQYF. CDR3 DNA: TGTGCCATTAGACCGGGACAGGGAGGGTACGAGCAGTACTTC. J is TRBJ2-7 and V is TRBV10-3; 9 bases map to TRBD1. This CDR3 spans 14 amino acids. V shed 9 bases, J shed 4 bases, and the junction held 10 bases outside the gene matches. In germline, CDR1 is ENHRY, CDR2 SYGVKD.

This clone came up once. The chain joins TRBV25-1 to TRBJ2-1; 14 nucleotides match TRBD2. Per the germline V gene, CDR1 is MGHDK and CDR2 is SYGVNS. This CDR3 region has 17 residues. Unmatched junction bases numbered 10, after V lost 3 bases and J lost 9 bases. Here the CDR3 DNA reads TGTGCCAGCAGTGAGCGGGCCGGGACTAGCGGGAGAGCTGAGCAGTTCTTC. Its translation: CASSERAGTSGRAEQFF.